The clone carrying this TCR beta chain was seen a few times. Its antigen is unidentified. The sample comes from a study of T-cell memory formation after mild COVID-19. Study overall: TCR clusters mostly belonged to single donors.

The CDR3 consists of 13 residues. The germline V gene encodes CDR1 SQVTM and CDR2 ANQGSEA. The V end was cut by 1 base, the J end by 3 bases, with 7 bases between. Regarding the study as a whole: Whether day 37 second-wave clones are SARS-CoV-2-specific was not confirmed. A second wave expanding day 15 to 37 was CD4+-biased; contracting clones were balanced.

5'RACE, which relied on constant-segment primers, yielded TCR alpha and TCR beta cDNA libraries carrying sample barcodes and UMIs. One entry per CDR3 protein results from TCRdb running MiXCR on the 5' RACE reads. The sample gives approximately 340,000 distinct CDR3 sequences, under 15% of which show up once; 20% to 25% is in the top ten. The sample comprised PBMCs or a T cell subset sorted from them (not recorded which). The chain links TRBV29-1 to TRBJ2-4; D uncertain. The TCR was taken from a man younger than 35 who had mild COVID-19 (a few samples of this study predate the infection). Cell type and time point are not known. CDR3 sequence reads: CSVEVSDKNIQYF. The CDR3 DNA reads TGCAGCGTTGAAGTATCAGACAAAAACATTCAGTACTTC. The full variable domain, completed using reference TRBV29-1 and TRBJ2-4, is SAVISQKPSRDICQRGTSLTIQCQVDSQVTMMFWYRQQPGQSLTLIATANQGSEATYESGFVIDKFPISRPNLTFSTLTVSNMSPEDSSIYLCSVEVSDKNIQYFGAGTRLSVL.